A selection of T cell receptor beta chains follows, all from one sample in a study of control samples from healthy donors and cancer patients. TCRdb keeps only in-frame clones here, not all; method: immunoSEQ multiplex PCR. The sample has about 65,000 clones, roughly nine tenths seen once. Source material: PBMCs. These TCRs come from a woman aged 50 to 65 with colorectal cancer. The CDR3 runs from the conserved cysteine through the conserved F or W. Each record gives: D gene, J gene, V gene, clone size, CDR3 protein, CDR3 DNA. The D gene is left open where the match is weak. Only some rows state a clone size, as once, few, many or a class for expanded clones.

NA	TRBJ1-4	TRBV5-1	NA	CASTKGQAPTNEKLFF	TGCGCCAGCACCAAGGGGCAGGCCCCAACTAATGAAAAACTGTTTTTT
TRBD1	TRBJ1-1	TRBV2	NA	CASRQIQGDTEAFF	TGTGCCAGCAGGCAAATACAGGGGGACACTGAAGCTTTCTTT
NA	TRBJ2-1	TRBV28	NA	CASSLAGRYNEQFF	TGTGCCAGCAGTTTAGCGGGGCGATACAATGAGCAGTTCTTC
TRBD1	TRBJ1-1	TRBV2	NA	CASRKTGTENTEAFF	TGTGCCAGCAGGAAAACCGGGACAGAAAACACTGAAGCTTTCTTT
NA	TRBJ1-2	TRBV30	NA	CAWGSPNYGYTF	TGTGCCTGGGGCTCTCCTAACTATGGCTACACCTTC
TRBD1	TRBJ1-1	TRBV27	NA	CASSPTWDSPEAFF	TGTGCCAGCAGTCCGACCTGGGACAGCCCCGAAGCTTTCTTT
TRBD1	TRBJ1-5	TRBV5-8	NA	CASSPQMDRSNQPQHF	TGTGCCAGCAGCCCCCAAATGGACAGGAGCAATCAGCCCCAGCATTTT
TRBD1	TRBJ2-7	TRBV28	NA	CASSYDLRQGDLRQYF	TGTGCCAGCAGCTACGATCTTCGACAGGGAGATCTCCGGCAGTACTTC
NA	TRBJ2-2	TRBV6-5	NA	CASTRDWISTGELFF	TGTGCCAGCACTCGGGACTGGATATCCACCGGGGAGCTGTTTTTT
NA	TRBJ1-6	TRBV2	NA	CASRGVRDSPLHF	TGTGCCTCTAGGGGCGTAAGGGATTCACCCCTCCACTTT
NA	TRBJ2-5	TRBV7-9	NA	CASSRRPGETQYF	TGTGCCAGCAGCCGACGACCGGGGGAGACCCAGTACTTC
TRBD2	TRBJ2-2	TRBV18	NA	CASSTMGLAGGRTGELFF	TGTGCCAGCTCAACCATGGGACTAGCGGGAGGTCGAACCGGGGAGCTGTTTTTT
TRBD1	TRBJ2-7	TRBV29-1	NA	CSVGQASSYEQYF	TGCAGCGTGGGACAGGCAAGTTCCTACGAGCAGTACTTC
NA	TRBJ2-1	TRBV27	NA	CASSFSAPPDDNEQFF	TGTGCCAGCAGTTTTTCAGCTCCGCCGGATGACAATGAGCAGTTCTTC
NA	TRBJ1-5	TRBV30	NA	CACRTAISNQPQHF	TGTGCCTGCCGGACTGCTATCTCCAATCAGCCCCAGCATTTT
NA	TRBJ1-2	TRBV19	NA	CASSIGEGYTYGYTF	TGTGCCAGTAGTATCGGTGAAGGATACACCTATGGCTACACCTTC
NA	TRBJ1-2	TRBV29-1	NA	CSVAGGGLRSYTF	TGCAGCGTTGCGGGTGGGGGGTTAAGGAGCTACACCTTC
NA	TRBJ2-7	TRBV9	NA	CASSPTSGTLSYEQYF	TGTGCCAGCAGCCCCACATCCGGGACCCTCTCCTACGAGCAGTACTTC
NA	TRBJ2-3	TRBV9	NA	CASSVGGQSTDTQYF	TGTGCCAGCAGCGTAGGCGGACAGAGCACAGATACGCAGTATTTT
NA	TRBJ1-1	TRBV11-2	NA	CASSYDRNEAFF	TGTGCCAGCAGCTACGACAGGAATGAAGCTTTCTTT
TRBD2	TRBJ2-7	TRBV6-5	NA	CASRPGLASYEQYF	TGTGCCAGCAGGCCGGGACTAGCGTCCTACGAGCAGTACTTC
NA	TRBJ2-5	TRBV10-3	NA	CAISDQETQYF	TGTGCCATCAGTGACCAAGAGACCCAGTACTTC
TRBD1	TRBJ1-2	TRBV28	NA	CASSRARGGGYTF	TGTGCCAGCAGTCGGGCCAGGGGGGGTGGCTACACCTTC
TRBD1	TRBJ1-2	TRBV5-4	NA	CASSWTGGPTYGYTF	TGTGCCAGCAGCTGGACAGGGGGCCCTACCTATGGCTACACCTTC
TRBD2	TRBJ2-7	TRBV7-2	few	CASSLRTSGTYEQYF	TGTGCCAGCAGCTTACGGACTAGCGGAACCTACGAGCAGTACTTC
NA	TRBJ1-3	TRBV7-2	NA	CASSFGGVTGSNTIYF	TGTGCCAGCAGCTTCGGGGGGGTGACCGGCTCAAACACCATATATTTT
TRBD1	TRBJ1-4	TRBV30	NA	CAWKRDSNEKLFF	TGTGCCTGGAAACGGGACAGTAATGAAAAACTGTTTTTT
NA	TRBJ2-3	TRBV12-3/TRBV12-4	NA	CASSEADTQYF	TGTGCCAGCAGTGAGGCGGATACGCAGTATTTT
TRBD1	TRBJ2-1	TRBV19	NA	CASSRDRERNEQFF	TGTGCCAGTAGCCGGGACAGGGAGCGCAATGAGCAGTTCTTC
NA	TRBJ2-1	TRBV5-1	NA	CASSSPMGRSYNEQFF	TGCGCCAGCAGCTCCCCGATGGGCCGCTCCTACAATGAGCAGTTCTTC
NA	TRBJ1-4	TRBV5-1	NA	CASRTGVSTSGKLFF	TGCGCCAGCAGGACTGGGGTGTCGACATCGGGAAAACTGTTTTTT
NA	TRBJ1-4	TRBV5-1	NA	CASRNGPTNEKLFF	TGCGCCAGCAGGAATGGTCCCACTAATGAAAAACTGTTTTTT
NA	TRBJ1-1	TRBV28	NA	CASSSPIQGETEAFF	TGTGCCAGCAGTTCCCCCATCCAGGGTGAGACTGAAGCTTTCTTT
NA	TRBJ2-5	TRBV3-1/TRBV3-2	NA	CASSGDGETQYF	TGTGCCAGCAGCGGGGACGGAGAGACCCAGTACTTC
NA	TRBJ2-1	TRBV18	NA	CASSTSFSSYNEQFF	TGTGCCAGCTCTACCTCCTTTAGCTCCTACAATGAGCAGTTCTTC
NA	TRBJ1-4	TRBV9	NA	CASSVDGGGGEKLFF	TGTGCCAGCAGCGTTGATGGAGGAGGAGGTGAAAAACTGTTTTTT
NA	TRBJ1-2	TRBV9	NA	CASSLLPDGGYTF	TGTGCCAGCAGCTTACTCCCGGACGGTGGCTACACCTTC